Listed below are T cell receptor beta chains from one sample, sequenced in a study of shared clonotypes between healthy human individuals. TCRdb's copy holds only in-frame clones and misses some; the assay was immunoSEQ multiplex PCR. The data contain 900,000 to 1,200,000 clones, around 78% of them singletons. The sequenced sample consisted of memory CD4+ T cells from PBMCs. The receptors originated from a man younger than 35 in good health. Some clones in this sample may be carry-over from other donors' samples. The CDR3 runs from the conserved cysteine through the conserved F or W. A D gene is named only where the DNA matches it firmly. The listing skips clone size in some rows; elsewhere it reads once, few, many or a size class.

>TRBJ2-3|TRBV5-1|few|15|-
CASSPARSLGDTQYF
TGCGCCAGCAGCCCGGCAAGGTCTTTGGGAGATACGCAGTATTTT
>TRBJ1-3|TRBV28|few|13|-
CASRRYSGNTIYF
TGTGCCAGCAGACGGTACTCTGGAAACACCATATATTTT
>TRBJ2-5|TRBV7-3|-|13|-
CASSQGPRETQYF
TGTGCCAGCAGCCAGGGGCCGCGAGAGACCCAGTACTTC
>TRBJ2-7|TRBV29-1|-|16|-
CSVEVETTRNSYEQYF
TGCAGCGTTGAAGTTGAGACGACACGCAACTCCTACGAGCAGTACTTC
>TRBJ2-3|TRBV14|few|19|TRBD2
CASSPRLGGLAGLTDTQYF
TGTGCCAGCAGCCCCAGACTCGGAGGACTAGCGGGCCTCACAGATACGCAGTATTTT
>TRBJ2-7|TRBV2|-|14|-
CASSPDIDAYEQYF
TGTGCCAGCAGTCCAGACATAGATGCCTACGAGCAGTACTTC
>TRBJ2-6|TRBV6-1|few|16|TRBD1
CASSEKGAPGANVLTF
TGTGCCAGCAGTGAAAAGGGGGCGCCTGGGGCCAACGTCCTGACTTTC
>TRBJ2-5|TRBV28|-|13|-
CASGVGTQETQYF
TGTGCCAGCGGAGTTGGGACCCAAGAGACCCAGTACTTC
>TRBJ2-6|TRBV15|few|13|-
CAASSSGANVLTF
TGTGCCGCCAGTAGCTCTGGGGCCAACGTCCTGACTTTC
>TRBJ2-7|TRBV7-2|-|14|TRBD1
CASSADRGGREQYF
TGTGCCAGCAGCGCTGACAGGGGGGGAAGAGAGCAGTACTTC
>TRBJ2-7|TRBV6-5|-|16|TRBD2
CASSYSGLAGSYEQYF
TGTGCCAGCAGTTACTCGGGACTAGCGGGGTCCTACGAGCAGTACTTC
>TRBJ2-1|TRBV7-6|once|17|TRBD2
CASSLAGSSGRNNEQFF
TGTGCCAGCAGCTTAGCTGGGAGTAGCGGGAGGAACAATGAGCAGTTCTTC
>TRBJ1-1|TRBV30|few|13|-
CAWNRLGNTEAFF
TGTGCCTGGAATCGGCTGGGTAACACTGAAGCTTTCTTT
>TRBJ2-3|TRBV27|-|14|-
CASSASTVMDTQYF
TGTGCCAGCAGTGCGTCAACCGTTATGGATACGCAGTATTTT
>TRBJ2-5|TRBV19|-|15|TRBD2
CATRGGTRYTETQYF
TGTGCCACCAGGGGTGGGACTAGGTATACAGAGACCCAGTACTTC
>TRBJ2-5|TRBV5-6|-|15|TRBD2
CASSLVAGGFETQYF
TGTGCCAGCAGCTTGGTGGCGGGAGGGTTCGAGACCCAGTACTTC
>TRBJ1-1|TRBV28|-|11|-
CANARGKEAFF
TGTGCCAACGCGCGGGGGAAGGAAGCTTTCTTT
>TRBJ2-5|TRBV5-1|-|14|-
CASTHRGFQETQYF
TGCGCCAGCACACACCGGGGTTTTCAAGAGACCCAGTACTTC
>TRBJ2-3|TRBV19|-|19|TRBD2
CASSYRVPAGVKSTDTQYF
TGTGCCAGTAGCTATCGAGTACCAGCGGGAGTAAAAAGCACAGATACGCAGTATTTT
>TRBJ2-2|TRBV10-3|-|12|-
CAIGGNTGELFF
TGTGCCATCGGTGGGAACACCGGGGAGCTGTTTTTT
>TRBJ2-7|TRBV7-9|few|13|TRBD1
CASSSTGGQEQYF
TGTGCCAGCAGCTCGACAGGGGGTCAAGAGCAGTACTTC
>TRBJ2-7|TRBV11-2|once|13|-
CASSLSRGYEQYF
TGTGCCAGCAGCTTAAGCAGAGGGTACGAGCAGTACTTC
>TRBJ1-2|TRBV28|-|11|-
CASRTQGEYTF
TGTGCCAGCAGGACGCAGGGAGAATACACCTTC
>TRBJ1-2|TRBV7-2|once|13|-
CASRQGHGLGYTF
TGTGCCAGCAGACAAGGACATGGGCTTGGCTACACCTTC